The entry that follows covers one T cell receptor beta chain sequence. What it binds is not known. V was pared by 1 base and J by 1 base, with 6 bases between. CDR1 is MGHRA, CDR2 YSYEKL, per germline. The CDR3 runs to 14 residues. The data belong to a study of identical twins. Notes on the study in general: The study based its conclusions on cross-sectional statistical analysis and did not follow the same donors. Zero-insertion analyses were open to partial confounding by invariant MAIT and iNKT cells. Monozygotic twins shared more out-of-frame TCR alpha than recombination models predicted.

Carrying unique molecular identifiers, the cDNA also gained a universal primer site through template switching. TCRdb reprocessed the 5' RACE reads with MiXCR, giving one entry per CDR3 protein. There are hundreds of thousands of distinct CDR3 sequences in the sample; 8.5% to 9.5% occur only once, and approximately 7% lies in the top ten. The same specimen was also included in a second study, on yellow fever vaccine responses in identical twins.

Sequenced input: CD8+ T cells sorted from blood. V gene TRBV4-1 combines with J gene TRBJ2-3; no definite D call. The receptor was derived from a woman between 18 and 30 years old in good health. CDR3 protein: CASSQASRTDTQYF. As DNA, the CDR3 is TGCGCCAGCAGCCAAGCGTCACGCACAGATACGCAGTATTTT.